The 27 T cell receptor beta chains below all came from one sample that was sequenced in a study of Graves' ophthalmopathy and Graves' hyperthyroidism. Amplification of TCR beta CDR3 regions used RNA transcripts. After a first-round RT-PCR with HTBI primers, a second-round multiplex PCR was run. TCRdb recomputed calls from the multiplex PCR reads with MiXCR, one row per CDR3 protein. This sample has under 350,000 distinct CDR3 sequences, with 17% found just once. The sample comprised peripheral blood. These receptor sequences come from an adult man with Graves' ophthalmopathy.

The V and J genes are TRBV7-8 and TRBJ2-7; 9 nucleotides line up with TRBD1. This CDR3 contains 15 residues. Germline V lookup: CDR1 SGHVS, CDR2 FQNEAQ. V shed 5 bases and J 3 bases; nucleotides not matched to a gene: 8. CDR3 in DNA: TGTGCCAGCAGCCGCTCGGACAGGGGAGACTACGAGCAGTACTTC. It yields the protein CASSRSDRGDYEQYF.

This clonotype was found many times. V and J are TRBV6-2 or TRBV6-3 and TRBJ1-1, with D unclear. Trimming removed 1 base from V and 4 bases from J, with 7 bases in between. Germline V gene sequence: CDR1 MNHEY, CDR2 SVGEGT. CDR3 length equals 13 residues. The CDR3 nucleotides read TGTGCCAGCAGTTACTTACAGAGCACTGAAGCTTTCTTT. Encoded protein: CASSYLQSTEAFF.

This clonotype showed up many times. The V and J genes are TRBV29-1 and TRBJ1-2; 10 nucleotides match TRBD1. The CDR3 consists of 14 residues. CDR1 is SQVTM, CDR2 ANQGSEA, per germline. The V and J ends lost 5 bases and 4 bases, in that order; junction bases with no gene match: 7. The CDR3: CSVRPRQGAYGYTF. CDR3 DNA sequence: TGCAGCGTTCGCCCCCGACAGGGGGCCTATGGCTACACCTTC.

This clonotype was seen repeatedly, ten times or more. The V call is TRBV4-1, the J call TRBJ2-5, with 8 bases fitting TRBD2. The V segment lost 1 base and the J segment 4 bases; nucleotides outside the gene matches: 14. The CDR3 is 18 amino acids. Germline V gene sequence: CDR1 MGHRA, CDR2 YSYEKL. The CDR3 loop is CASSQVGALREERETQYF. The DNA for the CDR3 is TGCGCCAGCAGCCAAGTGGGGGCTTTGCGGGAGGAGCGAGAGACCCAGTACTTC.

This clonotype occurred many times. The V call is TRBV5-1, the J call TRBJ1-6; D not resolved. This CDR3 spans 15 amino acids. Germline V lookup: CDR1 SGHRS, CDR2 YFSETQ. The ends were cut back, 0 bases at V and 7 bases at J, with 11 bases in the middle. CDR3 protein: CASSLALGSNSPLHF. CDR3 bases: TGCGCCAGCAGCTTGGCCTTGGGCAGCAATTCACCCCTCCACTTT.

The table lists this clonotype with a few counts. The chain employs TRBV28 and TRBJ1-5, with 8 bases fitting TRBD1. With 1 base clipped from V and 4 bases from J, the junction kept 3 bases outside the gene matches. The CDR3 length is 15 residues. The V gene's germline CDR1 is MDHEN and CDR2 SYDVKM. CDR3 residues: CASSLSGQANQPQHF. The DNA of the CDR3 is TGTGCCAGCAGTTTATCGGGACAGGCAAATCAGCCCCAGCATTTT. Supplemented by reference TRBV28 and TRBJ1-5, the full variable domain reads DVKVTQSSRYLVKRTGEKVFLECVQDMDHENMFWYRQDPGLGLRLIYFSYDVKMKEKGDIPEGYSVSREKKERFSLILESASTNQTSMYLCASSLSGQANQPQHFGDGTRLSIL.

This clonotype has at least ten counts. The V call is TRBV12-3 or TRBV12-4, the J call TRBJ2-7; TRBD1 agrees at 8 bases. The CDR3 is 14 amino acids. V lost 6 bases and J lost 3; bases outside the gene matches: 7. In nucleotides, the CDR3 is TGTGCCAGCAGGGGGAGGACAGGGAGCTACGAGCAGTACTTC. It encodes CASRGRTGSYEQYF.

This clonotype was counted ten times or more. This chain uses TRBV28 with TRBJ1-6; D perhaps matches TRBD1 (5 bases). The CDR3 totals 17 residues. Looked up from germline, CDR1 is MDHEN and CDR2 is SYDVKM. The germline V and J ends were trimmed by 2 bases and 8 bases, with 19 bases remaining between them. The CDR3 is CASSLAGSGRSHSPLHF. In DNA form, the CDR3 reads TGTGCCAGCAGTTTAGCGGGATCGGGACGATCGCATTCACCCCTCCACTTT.

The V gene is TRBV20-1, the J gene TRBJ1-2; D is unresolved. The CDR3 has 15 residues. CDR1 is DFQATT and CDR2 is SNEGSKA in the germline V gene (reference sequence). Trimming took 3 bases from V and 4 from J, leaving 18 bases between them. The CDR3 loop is CSARPGGRNGYGYTF. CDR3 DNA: TGCAGTGCTAGGCCGGGTGGGAGGAACGGCTATGGCTACACCTTC.

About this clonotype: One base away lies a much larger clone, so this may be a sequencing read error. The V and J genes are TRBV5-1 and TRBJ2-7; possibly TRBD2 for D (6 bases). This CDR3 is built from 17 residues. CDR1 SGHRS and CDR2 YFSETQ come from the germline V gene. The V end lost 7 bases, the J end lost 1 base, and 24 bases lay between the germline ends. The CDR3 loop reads CASATGLPIAWSYEQYF. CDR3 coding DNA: TGCGCCAGCGCGACGGGACTTCCTATTGCGTGGTCCTACGAGCAGTACTTC.

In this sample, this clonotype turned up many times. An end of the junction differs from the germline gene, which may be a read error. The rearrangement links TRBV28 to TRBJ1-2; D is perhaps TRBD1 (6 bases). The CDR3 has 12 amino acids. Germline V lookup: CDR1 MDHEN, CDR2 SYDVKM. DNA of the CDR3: TGTGCCAGCAGTTCCCTGGGGGCGCCAACTAAGTTC. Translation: CASSSLGAPTKF.

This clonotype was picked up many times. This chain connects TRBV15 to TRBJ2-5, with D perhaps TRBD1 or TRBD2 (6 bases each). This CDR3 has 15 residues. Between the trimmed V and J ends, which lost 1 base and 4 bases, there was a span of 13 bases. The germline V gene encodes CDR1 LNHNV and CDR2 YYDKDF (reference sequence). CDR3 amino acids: CATSRGSGGAETQYF. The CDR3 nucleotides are TGTGCCACCAGCAGAGGTTCCGGGGGCGCAGAGACCCAGTACTTC.

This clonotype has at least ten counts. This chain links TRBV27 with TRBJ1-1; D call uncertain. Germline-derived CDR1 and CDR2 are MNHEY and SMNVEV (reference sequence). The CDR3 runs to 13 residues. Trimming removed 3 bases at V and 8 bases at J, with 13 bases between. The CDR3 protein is CASSFLGQEEAFF. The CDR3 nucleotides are TGTGCCAGCAGTTTTCTGGGCCAAGAAGAAGCTTTCTTT.

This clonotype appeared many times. The CDR3 DNA sequence: TGCAGCGTCCAGGCGGAATACGAGCAGTACTTC. This sequence encodes CSVQAEYEQYF. V is TRBV29-1 and J is TRBJ2-7; D is ambiguous. The CDR3 sequence is 11 residues long. CDR1 and CDR2 (germline): SQVTM, ANQGSEA. V lost 6 bases, J lost 4 bases, and 10 bases lay in between.

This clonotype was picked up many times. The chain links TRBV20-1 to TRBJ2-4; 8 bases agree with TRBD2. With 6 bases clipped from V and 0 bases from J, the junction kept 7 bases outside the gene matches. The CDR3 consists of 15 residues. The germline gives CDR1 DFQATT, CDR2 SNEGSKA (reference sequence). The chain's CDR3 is CSASGGPLAKNIQYF. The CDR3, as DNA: TGCAGTGCAAGCGGGGGACCTCTAGCCAAAAACATTCAGTACTTC.

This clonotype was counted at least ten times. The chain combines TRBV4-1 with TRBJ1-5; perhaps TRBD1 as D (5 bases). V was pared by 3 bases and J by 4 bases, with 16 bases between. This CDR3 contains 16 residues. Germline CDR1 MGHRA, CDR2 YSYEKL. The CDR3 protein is CASSQYDSLSNQPQHF. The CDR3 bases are TGCGCCAGCAGCCAGTACGACAGTTTATCAAATCAGCCCCAGCATTTT.

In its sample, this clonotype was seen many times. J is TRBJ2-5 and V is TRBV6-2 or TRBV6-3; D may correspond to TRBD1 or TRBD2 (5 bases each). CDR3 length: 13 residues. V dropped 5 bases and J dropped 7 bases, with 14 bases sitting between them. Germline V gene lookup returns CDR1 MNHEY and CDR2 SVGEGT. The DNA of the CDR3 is TGTGCCAGCAGTCTGGGGGTCGGTGGGACCCAGTACTTC. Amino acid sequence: CASSLGVGGTQYF.

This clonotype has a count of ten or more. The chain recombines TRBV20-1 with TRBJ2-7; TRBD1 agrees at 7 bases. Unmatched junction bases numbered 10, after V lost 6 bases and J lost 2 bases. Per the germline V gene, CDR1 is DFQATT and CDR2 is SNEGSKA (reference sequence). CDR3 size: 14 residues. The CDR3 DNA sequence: TGCAGTGCCGGCACGCGGCAGGGGGCCTACGAGCAGTACTTC. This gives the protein CSAGTRQGAYEQYF.

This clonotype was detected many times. The CDR3 spells CASSLGDAGEAYEQYF. Here the CDR3 DNA reads TGTGCCAGCAGTTTGGGGGACGCGGGGGAAGCCTACGAGCAGTACTTC. The chain links TRBV6-5 to TRBJ2-7; 7 bases align to TRBD2. There are 16 residues in the CDR3. Trimming removed 4 bases from V and 2 bases from J; junction bases left unmatched: 11. Germline V CDR1 and CDR2: MNHEY, SVGAGI.

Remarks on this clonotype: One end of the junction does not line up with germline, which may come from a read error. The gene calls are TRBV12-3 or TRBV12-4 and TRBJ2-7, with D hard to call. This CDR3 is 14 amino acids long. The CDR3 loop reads CASSLLGSSYEQCF. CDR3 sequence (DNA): TGTGCCAGCAGTTTATTAGGTAGCTCCTACGAGCAGTGCTTC.

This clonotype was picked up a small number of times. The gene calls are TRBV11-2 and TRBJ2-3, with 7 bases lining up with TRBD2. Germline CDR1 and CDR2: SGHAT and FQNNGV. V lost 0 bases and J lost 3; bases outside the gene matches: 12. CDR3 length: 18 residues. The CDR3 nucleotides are TGTGCCAGCAGCTTAGAAACTCTAGCTCGGGGGGTGACAGATACGCAGTATTTT. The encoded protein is CASSLETLARGVTDTQYF. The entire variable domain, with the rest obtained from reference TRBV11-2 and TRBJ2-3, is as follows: EAGVAQSPRYKIIEKRQSVAFWCNPISGHATLYWYQQILGQGPKLLIQFQNNGVVDDSQLPKDRFSAERLKGVDSTLKIQPAKLEDSAVYLCASSLETLARGVTDTQYFGPGTRLTVL.

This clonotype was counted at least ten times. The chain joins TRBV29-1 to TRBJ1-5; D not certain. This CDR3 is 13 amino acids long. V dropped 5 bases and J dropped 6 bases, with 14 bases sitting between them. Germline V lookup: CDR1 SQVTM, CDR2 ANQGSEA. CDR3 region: CSVSLGLGQPQHF. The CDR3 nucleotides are TGCAGCGTTTCCCTTGGGCTTGGTCAGCCCCAGCATTTT.

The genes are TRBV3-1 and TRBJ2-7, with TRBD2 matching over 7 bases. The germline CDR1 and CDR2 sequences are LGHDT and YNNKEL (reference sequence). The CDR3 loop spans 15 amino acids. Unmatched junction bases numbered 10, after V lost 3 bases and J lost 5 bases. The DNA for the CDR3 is TGTGCCAGCAGCCAGACCAGACTAGCTGGTCACGAGCAGTACTTC. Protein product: CASSQTRLAGHEQYF.

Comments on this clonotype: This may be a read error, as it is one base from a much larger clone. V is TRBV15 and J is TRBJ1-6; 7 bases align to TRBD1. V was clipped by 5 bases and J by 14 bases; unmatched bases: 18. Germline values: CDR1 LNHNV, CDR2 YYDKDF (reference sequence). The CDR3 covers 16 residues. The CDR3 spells CATSPQLQGFFSSLHF. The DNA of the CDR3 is TGTGCCACCAGCCCACAACTACAGGGGTTCTTCTCATCCCTCCACTTT.

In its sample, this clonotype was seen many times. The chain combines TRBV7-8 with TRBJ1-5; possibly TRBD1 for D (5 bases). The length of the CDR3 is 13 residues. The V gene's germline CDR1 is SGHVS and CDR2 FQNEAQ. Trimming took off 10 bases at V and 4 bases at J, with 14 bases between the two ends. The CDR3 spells CATQDILNQPQHF. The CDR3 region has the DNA TGTGCCACTCAGGACATATTAAATCAGCCCCAGCATTTT.

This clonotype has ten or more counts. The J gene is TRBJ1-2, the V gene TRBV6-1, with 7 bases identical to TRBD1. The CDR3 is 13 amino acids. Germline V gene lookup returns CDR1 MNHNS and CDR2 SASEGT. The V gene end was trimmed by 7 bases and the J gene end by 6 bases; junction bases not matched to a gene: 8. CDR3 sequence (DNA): TGTGCCAGCACCAGGGGGTCAGGGAATGGCTACACCTTC. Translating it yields CASTRGSGNGYTF.

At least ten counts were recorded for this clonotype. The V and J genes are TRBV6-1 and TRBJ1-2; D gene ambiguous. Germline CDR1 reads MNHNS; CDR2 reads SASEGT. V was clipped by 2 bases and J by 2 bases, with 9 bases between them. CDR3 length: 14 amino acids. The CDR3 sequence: CASSENHRNYGYTF. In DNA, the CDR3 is TGTGCCAGCAGTGAAAATCACAGAAACTATGGCTACACCTTC.